What follows is one T cell receptor (beta chain) and its context. Antigen unknown. The data stem from a study of T cell responses to AZD1222 COVID-19 vaccine. Pooling of second doses given at about 4 or about 12 weeks was done. V was cut by 5 bases and J by 0 bases, with 14 bases left in between. The germline V gene has CDR1 SGHTA and CDR2 FQGTGA. The CDR3 covers 16 residues. General study points: White British ancestry dominated among donors, who included more females, and clonal diversity was possibly underestimated. Spike-specific TCR breadth and depth were elevated following two AZD1222 doses. Repertoires were collected only later (after the peak T cell response had occurred).

Clones were sequenced by immunoSEQ multiplex PCR, and TCRdb holds only the in-frame ones, with some missing. The data contain some 110,000 clones, about 89% of them singletons. The sequence came from an adult who received the AZD1222 COVID-19 vaccine. V and J are TRBV7-3 and TRBJ1-3; TRBD1 might be the D (5 bases). This sample comprised peripheral blood, obtained 28 days after the second AZD1222 dose. CDR3 region: CASSERPRASGNTIYF. Here the CDR3 DNA reads TGTGCCAGCAGCGAGAGGCCCAGGGCCTCTGGAAACACCATATATTTT.